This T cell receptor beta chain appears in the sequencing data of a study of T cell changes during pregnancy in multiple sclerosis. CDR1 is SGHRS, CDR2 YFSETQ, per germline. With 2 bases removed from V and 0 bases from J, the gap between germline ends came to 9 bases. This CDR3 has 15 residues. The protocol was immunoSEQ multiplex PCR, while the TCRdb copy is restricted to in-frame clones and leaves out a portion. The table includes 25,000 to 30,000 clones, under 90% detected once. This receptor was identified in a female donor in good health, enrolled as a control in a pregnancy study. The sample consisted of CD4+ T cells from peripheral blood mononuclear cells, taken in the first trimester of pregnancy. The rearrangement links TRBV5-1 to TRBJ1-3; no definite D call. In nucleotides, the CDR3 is TGCGCCAGCAGCTTAGCCCGAGACTCTGGAAACACCATATATTTT. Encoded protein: CASSLARDSGNTIYF.